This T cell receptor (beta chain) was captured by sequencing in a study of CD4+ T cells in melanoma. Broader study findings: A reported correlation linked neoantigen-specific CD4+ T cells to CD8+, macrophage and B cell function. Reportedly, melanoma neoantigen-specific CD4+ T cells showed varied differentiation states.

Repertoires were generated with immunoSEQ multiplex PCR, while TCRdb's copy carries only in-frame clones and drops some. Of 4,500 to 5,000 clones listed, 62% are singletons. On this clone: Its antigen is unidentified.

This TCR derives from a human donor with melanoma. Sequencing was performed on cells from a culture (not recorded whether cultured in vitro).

The CDR3 region has the DNA TGTGCCAGCAGCCCATACGGGACGGGGAACACTGAAGCTTTCTTT. Its protein is CASSPYGTGNTEAFF. The gene calls are TRBV11-3 and TRBJ1-1; maybe TRBD1 (5 bases). Germline CDR1 and CDR2: SGHNT and YENEEA. V lost 5 bases, J lost 1 base, and 14 bases lay in between. There are 15 residues in the CDR3. Full variable domain (outside the CDR3, taken from reference TRBV11-3 and TRBJ1-1): EAGVVQSPRYKIIEKKQPVAFWCNPISGHNTLYWYLQNLGQGPELLIRYENEEAVDDSQLPKDRFSAERLKGVDSTLKIQPAELGDSAVYLCASSPYGTGNTEAFFGQGTRLTVV.